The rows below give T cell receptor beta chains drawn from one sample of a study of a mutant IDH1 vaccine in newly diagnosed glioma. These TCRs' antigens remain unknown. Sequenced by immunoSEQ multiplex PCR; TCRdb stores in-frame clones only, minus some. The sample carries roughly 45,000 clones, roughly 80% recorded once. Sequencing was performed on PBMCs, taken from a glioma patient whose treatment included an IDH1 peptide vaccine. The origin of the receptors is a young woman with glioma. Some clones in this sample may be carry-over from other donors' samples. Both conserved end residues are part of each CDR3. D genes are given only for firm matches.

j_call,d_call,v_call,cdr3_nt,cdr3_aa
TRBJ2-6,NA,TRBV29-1,TGCAGCGTTCCCGGGACGCAGGCCAACGTCCTGACTTTC,CSVPGTQANVLTF
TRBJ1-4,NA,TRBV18,TGTGCCAGCTCACCGGGGGCGGCTAATGAAAAACTGTTTTTT,CASSPGAANEKLFF
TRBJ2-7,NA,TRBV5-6,TGTGCCAGCAGTACCCAGACCTACGAGCAGTACTTC,CASSTQTYEQYF
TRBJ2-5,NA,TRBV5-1,TGCGCCAGCAGCTTGGCCGGGGGAGGCGGGCGCAAAGAGACCCAGTACTTC,CASSLAGGGGRKETQYF
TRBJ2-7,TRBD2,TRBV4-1,TGCGCCAGCAGCCCCCGACTAGCGGGGGGCCCCTCCTACGAGCAGTACTTC,CASSPRLAGGPSYEQYF
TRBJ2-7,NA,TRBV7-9,TGTGCCAGCAGCCCAGGGGAAGGCTCTACCTACGAGCAGTACTTC,CASSPGEGSTYEQYF
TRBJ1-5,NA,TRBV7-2,TGTGCCAGCAGCTTAGGGTCAGGATTCAATCAGCCCCAGCATTTT,CASSLGSGFNQPQHF
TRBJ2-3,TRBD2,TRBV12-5,TGTGCTAGTGGTTTGCCCGGGGGGGCAGATACGCAGTATTTT,CASGLPGGADTQYF
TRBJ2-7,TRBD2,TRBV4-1,TGCGCCAGCAGCCAAGATAGCGGACTAGCGGTTTACGAGCAGTACTTC,CASSQDSGLAVYEQYF
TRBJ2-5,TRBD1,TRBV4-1,TGCGCCAGCAGCCAAGAGGTGACAGGGGGAATAGAGACCCAGTACTTC,CASSQEVTGGIETQYF
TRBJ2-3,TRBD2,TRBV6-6,TGTGCCAGCAGTTACTCAGCGGGGGTTAGCACAGATACGCAGTATTTT,CASSYSAGVSTDTQYF